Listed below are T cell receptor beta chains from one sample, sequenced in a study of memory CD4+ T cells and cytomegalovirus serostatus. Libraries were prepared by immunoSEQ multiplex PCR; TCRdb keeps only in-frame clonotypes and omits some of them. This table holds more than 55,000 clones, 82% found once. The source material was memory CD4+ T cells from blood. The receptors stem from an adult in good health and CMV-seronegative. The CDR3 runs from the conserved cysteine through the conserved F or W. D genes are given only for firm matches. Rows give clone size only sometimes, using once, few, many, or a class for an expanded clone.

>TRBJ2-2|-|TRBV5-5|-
CASSLAPGGQAGELFF
TGTGCCAGCAGCTTGGCCCCGGGGGGACAGGCCGGGGAGCTGTTTTTT
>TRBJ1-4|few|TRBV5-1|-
CASSSGRADEKLFF
TGCGCCAGCAGCTCGGGACGTGCCGATGAAAAACTGTTTTTT
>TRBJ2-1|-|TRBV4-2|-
CASSQPGTPSDNEQFF
TGTGCCAGCAGCCAGCCCGGGACACCGTCGGACAATGAGCAGTTCTTC
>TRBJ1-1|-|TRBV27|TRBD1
CASSPQTGGVKTEAFF
TGTGCCAGCAGTCCCCAGACAGGGGGCGTGAAGACTGAAGCTTTCTTT
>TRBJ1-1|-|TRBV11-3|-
CASSLGKNLWNTEAFF
TGTGCCAGCAGCTTAGGGAAAAACCTGTGGAACACTGAAGCTTTCTTT
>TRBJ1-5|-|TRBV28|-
CASSMRGGLGQPQHF
TGTGCCAGCTCCATGCGGGGAGGGTTGGGTCAGCCCCAGCATTTT
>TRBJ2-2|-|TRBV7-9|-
CASSRRSAANTGELFF
TGTGCCAGCAGTCGACGGTCCGCGGCGAACACCGGGGAGCTGTTTTTT
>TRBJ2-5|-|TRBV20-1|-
CSARQETQYF
TGCAGTGCTAGGCAAGAGACCCAGTACTTC
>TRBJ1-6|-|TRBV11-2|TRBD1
CASSRTGGDSPLHF
TGTGCCAGCAGCCGAACAGGGGGCGATTCACCCCTCCACTTT
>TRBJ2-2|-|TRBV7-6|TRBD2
CASSLGSAGENTGELFF
TGTGCCAGCAGCTTAGGATCAGCGGGGGAGAACACCGGGGAGCTGTTTTTT
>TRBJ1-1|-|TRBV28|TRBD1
CASSPPTGTGTEAFF
TGTGCCAGCAGTCCACCGACAGGGACGGGCACTGAAGCTTTCTTT
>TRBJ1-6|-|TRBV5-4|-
CASSLAGGISVNSPLHF
TGTGCCAGCAGCTTGGCCGGTGGAATATCGGTGAATTCACCCCTCCACTTT
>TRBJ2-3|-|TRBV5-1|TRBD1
CASSLEVRGRGDTQYF
TGCGCCAGCAGCTTGGAAGTCAGGGGGCGCGGAGATACGCAGTATTTT
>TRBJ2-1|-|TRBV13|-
CASSLGTARLYNEQFF
TGTGCCAGCAGCTTAGGCACGGCGAGGCTCTACAATGAGCAGTTCTTC
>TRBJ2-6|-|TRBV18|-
CASSPRRQRGTPGANVLTF
TGTGCCAGCTCACCGAGGAGACAGCGCGGGACGCCTGGGGCCAACGTCCTGACTTTC
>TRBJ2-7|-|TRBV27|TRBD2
CASSVGREIAYEQYF
TGTGCCAGCAGTGTGGGGCGGGAGATAGCCTACGAGCAGTACTTC
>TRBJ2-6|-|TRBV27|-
CASTKGIGLSSGANVLTF
TGTGCCAGCACCAAGGGTATCGGGCTCTCCTCTGGGGCCAACGTCCTGACTTTC
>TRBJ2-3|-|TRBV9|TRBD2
CASSVDSGGSTDTQYF
TGTGCCAGCAGCGTAGATAGCGGGGGGAGCACAGATACGCAGTATTTT
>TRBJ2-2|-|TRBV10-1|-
CASSERVTGELFF
TGCGCCAGCAGTGAGAGGGTCACCGGGGAGCTGTTTTTT
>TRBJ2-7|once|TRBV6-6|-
CASSYLGGSYEQYF
TGTGCCAGCAGTTACCTTGGCGGATCCTACGAGCAGTACTTC
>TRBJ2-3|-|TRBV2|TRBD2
CASRERPGGAGTDTQYF
TGTGCCAGCAGAGAAAGACCCGGGGGGGCTGGCACAGATACGCAGTATTTT
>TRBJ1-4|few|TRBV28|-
CASRPPTGLNEKLFF
TGTGCCAGCAGGCCCCCCACAGGGCTTAATGAAAAACTGTTTTTT
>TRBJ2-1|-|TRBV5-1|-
CASSLFLGTPDNEQFF
TGCGCCAGCAGCTTGTTTTTGGGGACCCCAGACAATGAGCAGTTCTTC
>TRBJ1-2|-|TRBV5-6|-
CASSLFLGASGYGYTF
TGTGCCAGCAGCCTGTTTTTGGGGGCGTCCGGCTATGGCTACACCTTC
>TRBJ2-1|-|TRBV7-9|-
CASSLSGLNEQFF
TGTGCCAGCAGCTTATCTGGGCTCAATGAGCAGTTCTTC
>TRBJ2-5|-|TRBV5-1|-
CASSFGSGLQETQYF
TGCGCCAGCAGCTTTGGGTCAGGTCTTCAAGAGACCCAGTACTTC
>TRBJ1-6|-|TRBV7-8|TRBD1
CASSPRTGYNSDSPLHF
TGTGCCAGCAGCCCCAGGACAGGATATAATTCGGATTCACCCCTCCACTTT
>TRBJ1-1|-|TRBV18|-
CASSKSANTEAFF
TGTGCCAGCTCAAAGTCCGCGAACACTGAAGCTTTCTTT
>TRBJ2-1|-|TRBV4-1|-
CASSQEPQGIKSLEQFF
TGCGCCAGCAGCCAAGAGCCCCAGGGGATAAAAAGCCTCGAGCAGTTCTTC
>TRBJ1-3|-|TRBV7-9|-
CASSFPAGDSGNTIYF
TGTGCCAGCAGCTTTCCCGCAGGAGACTCTGGAAACACCATATATTTT
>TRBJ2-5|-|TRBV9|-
CASSPFGSGETQYF
TGTGCCAGCAGCCCCTTCGGTAGCGGAGAGACCCAGTACTTC
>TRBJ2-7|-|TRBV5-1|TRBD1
CASSRDRAEQYF
TGCGCCAGCAGCAGGGACAGGGCCGAGCAGTACTTC
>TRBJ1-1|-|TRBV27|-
CASSLSRRISQAGEAFF
TGTGCCAGCAGTTTAAGTAGGCGGATAAGTCAGGCGGGTGAAGCTTTCTTT
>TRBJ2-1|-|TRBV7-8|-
CASSLVRPGRSYNEQFF
TGTGCCAGCAGCTTAGTCCGCCCGGGACGTTCATACAATGAGCAGTTCTTC
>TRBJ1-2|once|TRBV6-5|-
CASSYVGARGNYGYTF
TGTGCCAGCAGTTACGTTGGGGCGCGGGGTAACTATGGCTACACCTTC
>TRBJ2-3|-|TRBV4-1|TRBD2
CASSRPGGDTQYF
TGCGCCAGCAGCCGACCGGGGGGAGATACGCAGTATTTT
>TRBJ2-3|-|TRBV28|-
CASSFGRDRTDTQYF
TGTGCCAGCAGTTTTGGCAGGGACCGCACAGATACGCAGTATTTT
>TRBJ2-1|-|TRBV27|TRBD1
CASSLRDRARGEQFF
TGTGCCAGCAGTTTAAGGGACAGGGCGCGCGGTGAGCAGTTCTTC
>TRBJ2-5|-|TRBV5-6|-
CASSGPGKETQYF
TGTGCCAGCAGCGGACCCGGAAAAGAGACCCAGTACTTC
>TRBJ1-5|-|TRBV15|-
CATSRTANNQPQHF
TGTGCCACCAGCAGGACAGCAAACAATCAGCCCCAGCATTTT
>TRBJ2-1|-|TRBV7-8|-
CASSPLAHGDNEQFF
TGTGCCAGCAGCCCTCTAGCCCACGGGGACAATGAGCAGTTCTTC